A selection of T cell receptor beta chains follows, all from one sample in a study of shared clonotypes between healthy human individuals. Sequencing was performed with immunoSEQ multiplex PCR; in TCRdb, only in-frame clones are kept and a portion is missing. The table lists 2 million or so clones, approximately 95% of them singletons, with 1.1% in the top ten. Sequenced input: naive CD8+ T cells sorted from blood. Every receptor here comes from a man younger than 35 in good health. Each CDR3 is given with its conserved first and last residue. The D gene is left open where the match is weak. Clone sizes are given selectively: once, few, many, or a class where the clone is expanded.

j_call,v_call,clone_size,d_call,cdr3_aa,cdr3_nt
TRBJ2-7,TRBV7-2,-,TRBD2,CASSLVKVAGPYEQYF,TGTGCCAGCAGCTTAGTTAAGGTAGCGGGGCCCTACGAGCAGTACTTC
TRBJ1-4,TRBV7-9,-,-,CASSLAGATNEKLFF,TGTGCCAGCAGCTTAGCAGGGGCGACTAATGAAAAACTGTTTTTT
TRBJ2-1,TRBV9,-,-,CASSVEGDYYNEQFF,TGTGCCAGCAGCGTTGAGGGAGATTACTACAATGAGCAGTTCTTC
TRBJ1-5,TRBV11-2,-,-,CASIHPPGSDQPQHF,TGTGCCAGCATCCACCCCCCCGGGAGTGATCAGCCCCAGCATTTT
TRBJ2-7,TRBV6-1,-,TRBD2,CASSPGGEGYEQYF,TGTGCCAGCAGTCCGGGGGGGGAAGGTTACGAGCAGTACTTC
TRBJ2-5,TRBV11-2,-,-,CASALGETQYF,TGTGCCAGCGCCTTGGGGGAGACCCAGTACTTC
TRBJ1-5,TRBV6-5,once,-,CASNDGGQPQHF,TGTGCCAGCAATGACGGGGGTCAGCCCCAGCATTTT
TRBJ2-2,TRBV19,-,TRBD1,CASSRDREGPGELFF,TGTGCCAGTAGTAGGGACAGGGAGGGCCCCGGGGAGCTGTTTTTT
TRBJ1-5,TRBV19,-,TRBD1,CASSIPVTGGSNQPQHF,TGTGCCAGTAGTATCCCTGTGACAGGGGGCAGCAATCAGCCCCAGCATTTT
TRBJ2-5,TRBV19,-,-,CASSELLGGLQETQYF,TGTGCCAGTAGTGAATTACTAGGGGGGTTACAAGAGACCCAGTACTTC
TRBJ2-2,TRBV4-2,once,-,CASSQDLNPGELFF,TGTGCCAGCAGCCAAGATCTGAATCCCGGGGAGCTGTTTTTT
TRBJ1-4,TRBV7-8,-,-,CASSVNEGLDEKLFF,TGTGCCAGCAGCGTAAACGAGGGGTTGGATGAAAAACTGTTTTTT
TRBJ2-7,TRBV19,-,TRBD2,CASSIGSGSYEQYF,TGTGCCAGTAGTATAGGTAGCGGGAGCTACGAGCAGTACTTC
TRBJ2-7,TRBV2,once,-,CASVGPLYEQYF,TGTGCCAGCGTGGGCCCCCTATACGAGCAGTACTTC
TRBJ2-3,TRBV27,-,-,CASSLGAGTTDTQYF,TGTGCCAGCAGTTTAGGAGCAGGCACTACAGATACGCAGTATTTT
TRBJ2-7,TRBV5-8,-,-,CASSLEGRGHEQYF,TGTGCCAGCAGCTTGGAAGGCAGGGGTCACGAGCAGTACTTC
TRBJ2-7,TRBV27,-,-,CASSPSAGGRSYEQYF,TGTGCCAGCAGCCCCAGTGCCGGCGGTCGGTCCTACGAGCAGTACTTC
TRBJ2-7,TRBV6-6,-,-,CASSFAIYEQYF,TGTGCCAGCAGTTTCGCGATTTACGAGCAGTACTTC
TRBJ2-1,TRBV7-6,-,TRBD1,CASSALGQVGYNEQFF,TGTGCCAGCAGCGCGCTTGGACAGGTTGGGTACAATGAGCAGTTCTTC
TRBJ2-2,TRBV5-1,-,-,CASAPEGRTGELFF,TGCGCCAGCGCCCCGGAGGGGAGGACAGGGGAGCTGTTTTTT
TRBJ2-3,TRBV2,-,TRBD1,CASSTGQGSTDTQYF,TGTGCCAGCAGTACCGGACAGGGAAGCACAGATACGCAGTATTTT
TRBJ1-2,TRBV28,-,-,CASSLPGYGYTF,TGTGCCAGCAGTTTACCAGGGTATGGCTACACCTTC
TRBJ2-3,TRBV9,-,TRBD2,CASSVDGGTTDTQYF,TGTGCCAGCAGCGTAGACGGGGGGACCACAGATACGCAGTATTTT
TRBJ2-1,TRBV6-6,-,-,CASSYFISDDEQFF,TGTGCCAGCAGTTACTTCATTAGCGACGATGAGCAGTTCTTC
TRBJ1-1,TRBV6-5,-,-,CASSLTEYAEAFF,TGTGCCAGCAGTCTTACCGAGTACGCTGAAGCTTTCTTT
TRBJ2-5,TRBV10-2,-,-,CASSDGGRETQYF,TGCGCCAGCAGTGACGGGGGCAGAGAGACCCAGTACTTC
TRBJ2-6,TRBV9,-,-,CASSVAGSGANVLTF,TGTGCCAGCAGCGTAGCAGGATCTGGGGCCAACGTCCTGACTTTC
TRBJ2-7,TRBV2,-,TRBD2,CASSDLAGPSYEQYF,TGTGCCAGCAGTGATCTAGCGGGCCCGTCCTACGAGCAGTACTTC
TRBJ1-5,TRBV5-4,-,TRBD1,CASSSGQGHNQPQHF,TGTGCCAGCAGCTCGGGACAGGGGCACAATCAGCCCCAGCATTTT
TRBJ2-7,TRBV9,-,-,CASSQGTTYEQYF,TGTGCCAGCAGCCAGGGGACCACCTACGAGCAGTACTTC
TRBJ1-2,TRBV9,once,TRBD1,CASSPQTGGLNYGYTF,TGTGCCAGCAGCCCCCAGACAGGGGGCCTTAACTATGGCTACACCTTC
TRBJ2-5,TRBV7-2,once,-,CASSFPYQETQYF,TGTGCCAGCAGCTTCCCGTACCAAGAGACCCAGTACTTC
TRBJ2-4,TRBV5-8,-,-,CASSPLYF,TGTGCCAGCAGCCCGCTTTACTTC
TRBJ2-2,TRBV27,-,-,CASSLGGRGTGELFF,TGTGCCAGCAGCCTAGGGGGGCGCGGCACCGGGGAGCTGTTTTTT
TRBJ2-5,TRBV28,-,TRBD1,CASSYSTGYQETQYF,TGTGCCAGCAGTTATTCGACAGGGTACCAAGAGACCCAGTACTTC
TRBJ1-6,TRBV2,-,-,CASQEGQTPNTSPLHF,TGTGCCAGCCAAGAAGGACAGACGCCGAACACCTCACCCCTCCACTTT
TRBJ2-7,TRBV7-9,-,TRBD2,CASSLDSGNSYEQYF,TGTGCCAGCAGCTTGGATAGCGGGAACTCCTACGAGCAGTACTTC
TRBJ1-5,TRBV29-1,-,-,CSVESRARQPQHF,TGCAGCGTTGAGTCGCGGGCTCGTCAGCCCCAGCATTTT
TRBJ2-3,TRBV9,-,-,CASSSSGTPTDTQYF,TGTGCCAGCAGCTCATCCGGGACTCCCACTGATACGCAGTATTTT
TRBJ2-5,TRBV30,-,TRBD1,CAWMLRGQRETQYF,TGTGCCTGGATGTTGAGGGGGCAGAGGGAGACCCAGTACTTC
TRBJ2-1,TRBV6-5,-,-,CASSLGGPQSGEQFF,TGTGCCAGCAGTTTGGGGGGGCCGCAGTCGGGTGAGCAGTTCTTC
TRBJ2-4,TRBV4-1,-,-,CASSQEDGLAKNIQYF,TGCGCCAGCAGCCAAGAGGACGGCCTAGCCAAAAACATTCAGTACTTC
TRBJ1-4,TRBV5-1,-,TRBD1,CASRPTGGQGEKLFF,TGCGCCAGCAGGCCTACAGGGGGGCAAGGTGAAAAACTGTTTTTT
TRBJ2-7,TRBV30,-,TRBD1,CAWSGQRTGGYEQYF,TGTGCCTGGAGTGGACAACGGACAGGGGGCTACGAGCAGTACTTC
TRBJ1-1,TRBV10-3,-,TRBD1,CAISYRGRQTGTEAFF,TGTGCCATCAGTTACAGGGGGCGGCAAACGGGCACTGAAGCTTTCTTT
TRBJ1-1,TRBV27,-,-,CASSLSQGSTEAFF,TGTGCCAGCAGTTTATCCCAGGGGAGCACTGAAGCTTTCTTT
TRBJ2-7,TRBV6-1,-,TRBD1,CASSDWTGYYEQYF,TGTGCCAGCAGTGATTGGACAGGGTACTACGAGCAGTACTTC
TRBJ1-4,TRBV5-1,-,-,CASSEMKTATNEKLFF,TGCGCCAGCAGCGAAATGAAGACGGCAACTAATGAAAAACTGTTTTTT
TRBJ2-3,TRBV9,-,-,CASSVEGAGTDTQYF,TGTGCCAGCAGCGTAGAAGGGGCCGGCACAGATACGCAGTATTTT
TRBJ2-7,TRBV4-1,once,TRBD2,CASSPRTSGSSYEQYF,TGCGCCAGCAGCCCCCGGACTAGCGGGAGTAGCTACGAGCAGTACTTC
TRBJ1-6,TRBV19,-,-,CASSDSYNSPLHF,TGTGCCAGTAGTGACAGCTATAATTCACCCCTCCACTTT
TRBJ1-5,TRBV27,-,-,CASISLTDFYSNQPQHF,TGTGCCAGCATTTCATTAACAGATTTTTATAGCAATCAGCCCCAGCATTTT
TRBJ1-2,TRBV6-5,-,-,CASSPGGANYGYTF,TGTGCCAGCAGCCCGGGGGGAGCTAACTATGGCTACACCTTC
TRBJ2-5,TRBV7-9,-,-,CASSFHETQYF,TGTGCCAGCAGCTTTCATGAGACCCAGTACTTC
TRBJ2-7,TRBV2,-,-,CASRMSTEVSYEQYF,TGTGCCAGCAGGATGTCGACAGAAGTCTCCTACGAGCAGTACTTC
TRBJ1-5,TRBV2,once,-,CASSEGANWPQHF,TGTGCCAGCAGTGAGGGCGCGAATTGGCCCCAGCATTTT
TRBJ2-7,TRBV4-1,-,TRBD2,CASSHGGLAGVPSYEQYF,TGCGCCAGCAGCCACGGGGGACTAGCCGGAGTCCCTTCCTACGAGCAGTACTTC
TRBJ1-1,TRBV7-2,-,-,CASSLDGGAGTEAFF,TGTGCCAGCAGCTTAGATGGGGGGGCTGGAACTGAAGCTTTCTTT
TRBJ2-7,TRBV9,-,TRBD1,CASSPQWTGYYEQYF,TGTGCCAGCAGCCCCCAATGGACAGGATACTACGAGCAGTACTTC
TRBJ2-7,TRBV7-8,-,TRBD2,CASSLVGSGRALNEQYF,TGTGCCAGCAGCTTAGTCGGTAGCGGGAGGGCCTTAAACGAGCAGTACTTC